A selection of T cell receptor beta chains follows, all from one sample in a study of control samples from healthy donors and cancer patients. TCRdb's table, derived via immunoSEQ multiplex PCR, lists solely in-frame clones and lacks some. The data hold roughly 150,000 clones, with roughly 93% observed a single time. Material for sequencing was blood. All receptors come from a man in his fifties in good health. The CDR3 runs from the conserved cysteine through the conserved F or W. The order of the fields is clone size, V gene, J gene, D gene, CDR3 DNA, CDR3 protein. D genes are given only for firm matches. The size of a clone is reported for some rows only, either as once, few or many, or as a class for expanded clones.

>-|TRBV5-1|TRBJ2-1|-
TGCGCCAGCAGCTTGGACAGGAGCACCTACAATGAGCAGTTCTTC
CASSLDRSTYNEQFF
>-|TRBV10-3|TRBJ2-3|TRBD1
TGTGCCATCAGTGGGGGGACGGGACAGGGTGGCCCAGATACGCAGTATTTT
CAISGGTGQGGPDTQYF
>-|TRBV28|TRBJ1-2|-
TGTGCCAGCAGAGCCCAGGACTATGGCTACACCTTC
CASRAQDYGYTF
>-|TRBV27|TRBJ1-5|-
TGTGCCAGCAGTTTAGCCAGGGGCAATCAGCCCCAGCATTTT
CASSLARGNQPQHF
>-|TRBV10-1|TRBJ2-3|-
TGCGCCAGCGGGTCGACAAGCACAGATACGCAGTATTTT
CASGSTSTDTQYF
>-|TRBV7-2|TRBJ1-3|-
TGTGCCAGCAGCTTAGACTTTCGGGCCTCTGGAAACACCATATATTTT
CASSLDFRASGNTIYF
>-|TRBV19|TRBJ2-7|-
TGTGCCAGTAGTATCGACAGGTCCTTGATGCAGTACTTC
CASSIDRSLMQYF
>once|TRBV28|TRBJ1-4|TRBD1
TGTGCCAGCAGTCCCCAGGGGGCGTCGGGTGAAAAACTGTTTTTT
CASSPQGASGEKLFF
>once|TRBV18|TRBJ2-1|-
TGTGCCAGCTCACCTCGCGAGGGGACTGTCTACAATGAGCAGTTCTTC
CASSPREGTVYNEQFF
>-|TRBV9|TRBJ2-5|-
TGTGCCAGCAGCGGACAAGGGATAGAGACCCAGTACTTC
CASSGQGIETQYF
>-|TRBV4-2|TRBJ2-5|-
TGTGCCAGCAGCCAAGGCAGGGGAGGGTCCTTTTTAGAGACCCAGTACTTC
CASSQGRGGSFLETQYF
>-|TRBV3-1/TRBV3-2|TRBJ1-3|-
TGTGCCAGCAGCCGCGGAGGGGACCTCTCTGGAAACACCATATATTTT
CASSRGGDLSGNTIYF
>-|TRBV28|TRBJ2-7|-
TGTGCCAGCACCGGGACTGCCTTCTACGAGCAGTACTTC
CASTGTAFYEQYF
>-|TRBV6-5|TRBJ1-5|TRBD1
TGTGCCAGCAGTCCCAGAGACAGGGTCCATCAGCCCCAGCATTTT
CASSPRDRVHQPQHF
>once|TRBV4-2|TRBJ2-1|-
TGTGCCAGCAGCCAACCCCCCGGGACATCAGGCGGGGATGAGCAGTTCTTC
CASSQPPGTSGGDEQFF
>-|TRBV12-5|TRBJ1-4|TRBD1
TGTGCTAGTGGTTCCAAAGACAGGGGCCGTGAAAAACTGTTTTTT
CASGSKDRGREKLFF
>-|TRBV29-1|TRBJ2-3|TRBD2
TGCAGCACCGGGACTATTAGCACAGATACGCAGTATTTT
CSTGTISTDTQYF
>-|TRBV5-1|TRBJ2-2|-
TGCGCCAGCAGCTCCACTGCGGAGAGGGGCGGGGAGCTGTTTTTT
CASSSTAERGGELFF
>-|TRBV6-1|TRBJ2-4|-
TGTGCCAGCAGTGAAGGACAACCCAAAAACATTCAGTACTTC
CASSEGQPKNIQYF
>-|TRBV6-4|TRBJ2-1|-
TGTGCCAGCAGTGAGGGCTTCAATGAGCAGTTCTTC
CASSEGFNEQFF
>-|TRBV28|TRBJ1-5|-
TGTGCCAGCAGCTACGGACAGAATAATCAGCCCCAGCATTTT
CASSYGQNNQPQHF
>-|TRBV7-8|TRBJ1-1|-
TGTGCCAGCTTCCCGGGACGGGGCATGAACACTGAAGCTTTCTTT
CASFPGRGMNTEAFF
>-|TRBV6-6|TRBJ2-2|TRBD1
TGTGCCAGCAGGCCTGACAGGGTGGCGGTCGGGGAGCTGTTTTTT
CASRPDRVAVGELFF
>once|TRBV4-1|TRBJ2-1|TRBD2
TGCGCCAGCAGCCAAGATCTCACTAGCGGATACAATGAGCAGTTCTTC
CASSQDLTSGYNEQFF
>-|TRBV6-6|TRBJ2-1|-
TGTGCCAGTAGGAGGGACACCCTTGACAATGAGCAGTTCTTC
CASRRDTLDNEQFF
>-|TRBV20-1|TRBJ2-1|-
TGCAGTGCGAAACGTAATGAGCAGTTCTTC
CSAKRNEQFF
>-|TRBV28|TRBJ1-5|-
TGTGCCAGCAGTTTATTCTTCTGGCCCCAGCATTTT
CASSLFFWPQHF
>-|TRBV12-3/TRBV12-4|TRBJ1-2|-
TGTGCCAGCAGTCAGGACCCCAGAGGCTACACCTTC
CASSQDPRGYTF
>-|TRBV6-5|TRBJ2-7|-
TGTGCCAGCAGCTACGCCGGACAGCTCTCCTACGAGCAGTACTTC
CASSYAGQLSYEQYF
>-|TRBV7-2|TRBJ2-7|-
TGTGCCAGCAGCTCTCAGGCGGGACACTACGAGCAGTACTTC
CASSSQAGHYEQYF
>-|TRBV6-5|TRBJ2-2|-
TGTGCCAGCAAGGACACGAACACCGGGGAGCTGTTTTTT
CASKDTNTGELFF
>-|TRBV5-1|TRBJ2-1|TRBD1
TGCGCCAGCAGCAAGGGACAGGGGGGCGATGAGCAGTTCTTC
CASSKGQGGDEQFF
>-|TRBV15|TRBJ2-7|TRBD2
TGTGCCACCAGCAGAGATAGGGGGGGACTAGCGGCTTCCTACGAGCAGTACTTC
CATSRDRGGLAASYEQYF
>-|TRBV4-1|TRBJ1-2|TRBD1
TGCGCCAGCAGCCAAGATTGGAGGCCGAACAGGGGAGACTATGGCTACACCTTC
CASSQDWRPNRGDYGYTF
>-|TRBV11-2|TRBJ2-1|TRBD2
TGTGCCAGCAGCTTAGTTAAAGCGGGAGAATACAATGAGCAGTTCTTC
CASSLVKAGEYNEQFF
>-|TRBV6-5|TRBJ1-4|-
TGTGCCAGCAGGCGGGCAGGCGGTGAAAAACTGTTTTTT
CASRRAGGEKLFF
>-|TRBV24-1|TRBJ2-3|-
TGTGCCACCAGTGACCCTCGACTGTCCTTCCGCACAGATACGCAGTATTTT
CATSDPRLSFRTDTQYF